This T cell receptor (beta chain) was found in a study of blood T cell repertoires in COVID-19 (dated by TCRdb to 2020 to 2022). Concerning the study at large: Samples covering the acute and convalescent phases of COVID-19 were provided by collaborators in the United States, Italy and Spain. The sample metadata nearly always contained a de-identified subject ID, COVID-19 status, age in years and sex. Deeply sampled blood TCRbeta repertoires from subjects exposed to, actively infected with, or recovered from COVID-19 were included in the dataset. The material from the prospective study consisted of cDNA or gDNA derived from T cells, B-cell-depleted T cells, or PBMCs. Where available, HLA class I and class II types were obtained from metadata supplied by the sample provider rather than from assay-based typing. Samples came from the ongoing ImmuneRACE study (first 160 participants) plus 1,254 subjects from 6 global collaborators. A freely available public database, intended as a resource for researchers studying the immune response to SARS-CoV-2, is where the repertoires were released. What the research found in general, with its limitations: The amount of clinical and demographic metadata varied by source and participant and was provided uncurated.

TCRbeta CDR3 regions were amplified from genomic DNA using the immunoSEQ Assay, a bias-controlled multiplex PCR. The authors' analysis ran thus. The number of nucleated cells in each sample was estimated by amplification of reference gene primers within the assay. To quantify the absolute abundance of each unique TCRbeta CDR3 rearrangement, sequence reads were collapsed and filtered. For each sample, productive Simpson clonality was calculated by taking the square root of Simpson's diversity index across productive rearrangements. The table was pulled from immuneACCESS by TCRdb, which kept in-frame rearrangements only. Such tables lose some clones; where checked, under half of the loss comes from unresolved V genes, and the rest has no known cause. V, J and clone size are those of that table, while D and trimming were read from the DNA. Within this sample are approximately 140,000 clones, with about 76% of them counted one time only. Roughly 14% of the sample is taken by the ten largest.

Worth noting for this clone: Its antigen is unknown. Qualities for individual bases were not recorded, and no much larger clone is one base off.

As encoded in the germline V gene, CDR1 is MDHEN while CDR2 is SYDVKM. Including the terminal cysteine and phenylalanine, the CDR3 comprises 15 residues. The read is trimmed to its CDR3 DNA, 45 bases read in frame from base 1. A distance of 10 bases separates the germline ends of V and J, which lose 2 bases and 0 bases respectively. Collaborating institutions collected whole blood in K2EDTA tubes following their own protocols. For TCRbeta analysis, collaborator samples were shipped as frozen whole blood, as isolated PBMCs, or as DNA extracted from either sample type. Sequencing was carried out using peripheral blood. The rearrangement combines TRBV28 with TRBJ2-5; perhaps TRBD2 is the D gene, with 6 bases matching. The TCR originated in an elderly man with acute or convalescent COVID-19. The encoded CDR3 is CASSLAGGNQETQYF. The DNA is TGTGCCAGCAGTTTAGCTGGGGGGAACCAAGAGACCCAGTACTTC.